The clone carrying this TCR beta chain has a count of ten or more. Its target is unknown. Unsorted libraries came from 2 million PBMCs stored at -80 °C. The authors produced cDNA by 5'RACE using 10-nucleotide random UMIs. TCRdb re-analysed the 5' RACE reads in MiXCR, keeping a single row per CDR3 protein. Seen here are nearly 60,000 distinct CDR3 sequences, roughly 3.5% observed once, and the top ten hold approximately 7.1%. This sample was taken from a study of neurological immune-mediated disorders. Study-wide findings and caveats: Among expanded clones, no CDR3 amino acid sequences were shared across subjects, a pattern suggesting private repertoires in all groups. The phylogenetic placement of 18 of 34 multiple sclerosis patients' repertoires in one related-CDR3 cluster constitutes a possible signature.

Specimen: PBMCs. This TCR was sampled from a woman in her fifties or sixties with multiple sclerosis.

In DNA form, the CDR3 reads TGCGCCAGCAGCCCAGGAGCCTACGAGCAGTACTTC. Translating gives CASSPGAYEQYF. The chain uses TRBV5-1 and TRBJ2-7; no clear D. The CDR3 sequence is 12 residues long. In germline, CDR1 is SGHRS, CDR2 YFSETQ. Between the trimmed V and J ends, which lost 4 bases and 2 bases, there was a span of 7 bases.